These T cell receptor beta chains were read from a single sample in a study of siplizumab effects on memory and regulatory T cells. Sequenced by immunoSEQ multiplex PCR; TCRdb stores in-frame clones only, minus some. Of 100,000 or so clones listed, about 93% are singletons. The sample taken for sequencing was Tregs sorted from blood. The source of these receptors is a human donor in good health. Each CDR3 is given without its conserved first and last residue. D genes are given only for firm matches.

d_gene	len	v_gene	j_gene	CDR3aa
.	14	TRBV19	TRBJ1-2	ASSIIVMQGGYGYT
.	11	TRBV5-6	TRBJ1-5	ASSLSGRQPQH
.	13	TRBV5-1	TRBJ2-2	ASSLQGGNTGELF
.	11	TRBV30	TRBJ2-3	AWRTDPTDTQY
TRBD2	17	TRBV7-9	TRBJ2-3	ASSLGLATLLTWTDTQY
TRBD2	15	TRBV7-9	TRBJ2-3	ASSLGRVGRLTDTQY
TRBD1	10	TRBV28	TRBJ1-1	ASRLDRFEAF
TRBD2	15	TRBV4-1	TRBJ2-7	ASSQDWAPGLAGEQY
.	13	TRBV5-1	TRBJ2-5	ASSEGFMTHQTQY
.	13	TRBV7-2	TRBJ2-3	ASSPEWAGADTQY
.	12	TRBV27	TRBJ2-5	ASSLRPYQETQY
.	11	TRBV28	TRBJ2-7	ASSFGHSGEQY
TRBD2	13	TRBV4-2	TRBJ2-1	ASSQVGRALVQQF
.	11	TRBV6-1	TRBJ1-5	ASNRRGNQPQH
.	11	TRBV7-3	TRBJ2-3	ASSRSALDTQY
TRBD1	12	TRBV6-1	TRBJ1-2	ATLSTGSSYGYT
.	15	TRBV4-1	TRBJ1-1	ASSQDASGAFNTEAF
.	11	TRBV6-1	TRBJ1-5	ASSESGLGPQH
TRBD1	12	TRBV29-1	TRBJ1-1	SVTTGNIYTEAF
.	11	TRBV30	TRBJ1-6	AWSVDSYSPLH
.	13	TRBV6-1	TRBJ2-2	ASRRAQIFTGELF
.	13	TRBV4-1	TRBJ2-7	ASSQAGVGVGEQY
.	11	TRBV10-1	TRBJ1-1	ASSPGPDTEAF
.	12	TRBV6-6	TRBJ2-2	ASRLANWAAELF
.	15	TRBV5-1	TRBJ2-4	ASSLLGPGRRGVIQY
TRBD2	13	TRBV6-5	TRBJ2-7	ASSYSVVGGYEQY
.	16	TRBV7-9	TRBJ2-1	ASSPHAGAGEDYNEQF
.	12	TRBV28	TRBJ2-7	ASSLMRDSEEQY
TRBD1	12	TRBV28	TRBJ2-7	ASTHNAGGGEQY
.	11	TRBV5-1	TRBJ2-1	ASTNRSYNEQF
.	13	TRBV7-7	TRBJ2-1	ASSRGSDYYNEQF
.	13	TRBV7-9	TRBJ1-1	ASSFTRSQGTEAF
TRBD1	12	TRBV6-1	TRBJ1-4	ASSRDREYEKLF
.	14	TRBV5-1	TRBJ2-7	ASSLDASPPSYEQY
.	13	TRBV19	TRBJ2-1	ASTAQGAVGNEQF
.	16	TRBV19	TRBJ1-5	ASSPRSGFLGSNQPQH
.	13	TRBV19	TRBJ1-5	ASRFFGPGDQPQH
TRBD1	13	TRBV14	TRBJ2-2	ASSRDRGIDGELF
.	11	TRBV10-2	TRBJ2-7	ASRGGGNYEQY
.	14	TRBV7-9	TRBJ2-5	ASSQGTVRYAETQY
.	12	TRBV9	TRBJ1-6	ASSARPVNSPLH
.	13	TRBV2	TRBJ1-1	ATLSGIQANTEAF
.	11	TRBV14	TRBJ2-5	ASSQTFRNTQY
.	11	TRBV5-6	TRBJ2-1	ASRRNRINEQF
.	12	TRBV11-3	TRBJ2-2	ASSLQGITGELF
TRBD2	12	TRBV10-3	TRBJ2-3	ASGRRESPDTQY
.	11	TRBV6-1	TRBJ2-7	ASSETGDYEQY
TRBD2	13	TRBV2	TRBJ2-2	ASSGWEGNTGELF
.	10	TRBV25-1	TRBJ2-4	ASTGSKNIQY
.	13	TRBV21-1	TRBJ2-4	ASSKGSSSQNIQY
TRBD1	13	TRBV18	TRBJ2-7	ASSRDSFKTYEQY
.	11	TRBV30	TRBJ1-1	AWSVGPSGSAF
TRBD2	12	TRBV27	TRBJ2-7	ASSWTSGPYEQY
.	11	TRBV6-6	TRBJ1-5	ASMASARGPQH
TRBD1	10	TRBV19	TRBJ2-7	ATRDRDFEQY